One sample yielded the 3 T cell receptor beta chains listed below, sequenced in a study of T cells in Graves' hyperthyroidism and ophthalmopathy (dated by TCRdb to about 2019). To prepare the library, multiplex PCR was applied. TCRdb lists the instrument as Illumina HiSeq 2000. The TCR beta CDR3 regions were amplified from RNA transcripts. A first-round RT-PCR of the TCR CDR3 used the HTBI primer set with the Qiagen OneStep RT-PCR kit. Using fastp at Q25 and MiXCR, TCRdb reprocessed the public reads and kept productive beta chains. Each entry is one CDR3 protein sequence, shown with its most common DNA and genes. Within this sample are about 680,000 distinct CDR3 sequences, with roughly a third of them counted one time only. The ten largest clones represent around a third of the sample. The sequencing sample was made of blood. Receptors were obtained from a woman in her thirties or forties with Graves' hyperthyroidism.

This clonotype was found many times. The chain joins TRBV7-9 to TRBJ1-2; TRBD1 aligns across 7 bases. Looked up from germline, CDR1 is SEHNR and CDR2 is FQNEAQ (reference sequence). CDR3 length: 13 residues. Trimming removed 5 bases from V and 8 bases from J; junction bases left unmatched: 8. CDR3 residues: CASSRDRVNGYTF. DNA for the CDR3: TGTGCCAGCAGCCGCGACAGGGTAAACGGCTACACCTTC.

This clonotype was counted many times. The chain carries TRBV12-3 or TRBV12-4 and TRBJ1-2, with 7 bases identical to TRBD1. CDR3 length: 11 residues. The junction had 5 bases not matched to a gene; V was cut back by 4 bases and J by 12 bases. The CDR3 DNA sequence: TGTGCCAGCAGTTACAGGGGATCGGACACCTTC. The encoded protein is CASSYRGSDTF.

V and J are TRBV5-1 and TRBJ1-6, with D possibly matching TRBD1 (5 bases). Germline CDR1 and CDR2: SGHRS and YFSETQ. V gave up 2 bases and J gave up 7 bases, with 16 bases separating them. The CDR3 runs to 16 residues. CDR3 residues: CASSFSGTSENSPLHF. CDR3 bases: TGCGCCAGCAGCTTCTCCGGGACCTCGGAAAATTCACCCCTCCACTTT.